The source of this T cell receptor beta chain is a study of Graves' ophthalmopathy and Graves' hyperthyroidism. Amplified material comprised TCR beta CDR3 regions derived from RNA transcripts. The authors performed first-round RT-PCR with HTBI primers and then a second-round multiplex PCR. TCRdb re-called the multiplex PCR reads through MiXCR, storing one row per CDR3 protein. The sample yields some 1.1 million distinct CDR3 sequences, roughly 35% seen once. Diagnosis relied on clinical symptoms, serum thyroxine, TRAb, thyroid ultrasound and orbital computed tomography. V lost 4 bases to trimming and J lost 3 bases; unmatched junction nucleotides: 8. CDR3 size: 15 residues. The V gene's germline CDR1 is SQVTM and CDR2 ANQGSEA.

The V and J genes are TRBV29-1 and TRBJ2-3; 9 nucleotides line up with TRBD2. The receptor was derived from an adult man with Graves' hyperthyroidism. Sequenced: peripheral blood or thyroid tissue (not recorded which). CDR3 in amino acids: CSVATGLAVTDTQYF. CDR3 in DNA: TGCAGCGTTGCCACGGGACTAGCCGTGACAGATACGCAGTATTTT.